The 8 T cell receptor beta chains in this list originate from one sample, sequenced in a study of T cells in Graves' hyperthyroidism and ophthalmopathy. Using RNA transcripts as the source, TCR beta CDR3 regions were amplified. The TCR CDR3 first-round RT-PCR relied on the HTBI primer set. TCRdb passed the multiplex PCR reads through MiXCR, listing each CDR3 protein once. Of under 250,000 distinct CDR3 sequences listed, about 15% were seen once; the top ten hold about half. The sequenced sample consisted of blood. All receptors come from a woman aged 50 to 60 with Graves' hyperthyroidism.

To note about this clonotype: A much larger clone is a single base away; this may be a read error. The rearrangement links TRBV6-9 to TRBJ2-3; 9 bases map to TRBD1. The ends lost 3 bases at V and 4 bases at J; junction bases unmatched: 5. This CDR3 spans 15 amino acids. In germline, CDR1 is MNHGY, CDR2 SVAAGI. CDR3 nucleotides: TGTGCCAGCAGTTACCTGACAGGGGGTGCAGATACGCAGTATTTT. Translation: CASSYLTGGADTQYF.

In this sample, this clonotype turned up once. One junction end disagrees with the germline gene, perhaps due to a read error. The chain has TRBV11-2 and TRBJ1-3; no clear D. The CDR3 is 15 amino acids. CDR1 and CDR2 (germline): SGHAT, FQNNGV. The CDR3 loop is CASTLDHSYRYTIYF. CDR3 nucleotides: TGTGCCAGCACCTTAGACCACAGCTACCGCTACACCATATATTTT.

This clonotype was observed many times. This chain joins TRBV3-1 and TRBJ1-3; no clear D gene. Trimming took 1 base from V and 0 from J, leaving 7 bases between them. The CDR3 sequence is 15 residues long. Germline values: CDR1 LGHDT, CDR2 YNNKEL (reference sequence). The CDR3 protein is CASSQGGDSGNTIYF. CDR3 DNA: TGTGCCAGCAGCCAAGGCGGAGACTCTGGAAACACCATATATTTT.

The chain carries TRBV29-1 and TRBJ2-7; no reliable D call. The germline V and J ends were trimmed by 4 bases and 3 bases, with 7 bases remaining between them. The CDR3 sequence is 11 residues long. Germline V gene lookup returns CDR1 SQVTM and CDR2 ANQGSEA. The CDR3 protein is CSVARHYEQYF. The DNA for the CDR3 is TGCAGCGTTGCCCGACACTACGAGCAGTACTTC.

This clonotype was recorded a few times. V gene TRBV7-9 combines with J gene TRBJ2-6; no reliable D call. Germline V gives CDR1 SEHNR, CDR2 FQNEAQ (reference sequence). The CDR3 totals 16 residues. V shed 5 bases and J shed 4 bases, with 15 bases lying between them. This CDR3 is CASSQPLGGGANVLTF. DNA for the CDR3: TGTGCCAGCAGCCAACCGTTGGGTGGGGGGGCCAACGTCCTGACTTTC. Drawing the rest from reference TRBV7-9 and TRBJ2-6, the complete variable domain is DTGVSQNPRHKITKRGQNVTFRCDPISEHNRLYWYRQTLGQGPEFLTYFQNEAQLEKSRLLSDRFSAERPKGSFSTLEIQRTEQGDSAMYLCASSQPLGGGANVLTFGAGSRLTVL.

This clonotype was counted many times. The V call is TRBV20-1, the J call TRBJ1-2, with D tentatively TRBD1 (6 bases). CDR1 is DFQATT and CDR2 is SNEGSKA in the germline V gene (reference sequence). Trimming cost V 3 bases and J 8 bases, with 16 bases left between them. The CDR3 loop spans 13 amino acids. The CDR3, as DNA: TGCAGTGCTAGTTTAACAGGGTCTTGGGGCTACACCTTC. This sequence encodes CSASLTGSWGYTF.

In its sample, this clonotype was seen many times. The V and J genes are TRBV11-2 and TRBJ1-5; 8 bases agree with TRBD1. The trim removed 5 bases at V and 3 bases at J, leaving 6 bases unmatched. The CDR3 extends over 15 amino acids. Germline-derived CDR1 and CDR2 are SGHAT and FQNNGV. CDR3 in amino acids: CASSKAGQVNQPQHF. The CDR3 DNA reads TGTGCCAGCAGCAAGGCGGGACAGGTCAATCAGCCCCAGCATTTT.

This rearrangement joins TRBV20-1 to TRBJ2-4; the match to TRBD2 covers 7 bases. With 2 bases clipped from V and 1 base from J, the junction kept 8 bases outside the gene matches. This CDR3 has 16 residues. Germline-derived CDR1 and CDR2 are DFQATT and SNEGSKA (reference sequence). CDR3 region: CSARRGLAVAKNIQYF. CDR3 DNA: TGCAGTGCTAGAAGAGGGCTAGCGGTGGCCAAAAACATTCAGTACTTC.